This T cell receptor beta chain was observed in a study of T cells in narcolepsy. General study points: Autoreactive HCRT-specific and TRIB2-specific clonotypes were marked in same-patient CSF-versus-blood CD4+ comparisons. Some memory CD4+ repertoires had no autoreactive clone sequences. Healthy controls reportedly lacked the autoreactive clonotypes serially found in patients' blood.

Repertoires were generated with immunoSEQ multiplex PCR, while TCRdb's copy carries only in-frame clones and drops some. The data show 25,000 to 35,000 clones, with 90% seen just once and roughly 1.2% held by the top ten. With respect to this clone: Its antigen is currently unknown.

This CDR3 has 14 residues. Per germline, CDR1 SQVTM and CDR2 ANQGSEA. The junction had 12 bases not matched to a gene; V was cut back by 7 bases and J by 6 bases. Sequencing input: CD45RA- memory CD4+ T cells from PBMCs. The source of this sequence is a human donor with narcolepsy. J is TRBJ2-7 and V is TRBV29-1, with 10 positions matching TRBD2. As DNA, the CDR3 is TGCAGCGGCCGCCCTAGCGGGAGCTTTAGCGAGCAGTACTTC. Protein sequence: CSGRPSGSFSEQYF.